This is a list of T cell receptor beta chains from one sample in a study of vaccination effects on CD4 cells after COVID-19. These receptors' antigens are unknown. Using immunoSEQ multiplex PCR, the repertoire was profiled, and TCRdb retains in-frame clones only, with some absent. The sample has more than 25,000 clones; roughly four fifths are singletons. The sequencing here drew on CD4+ T cells from PBMCs cultured with HCoV-229E spike peptides, taken after COVID-19 vaccination. The receptors here all came from a human donor who received a COVID-19 vaccine. Each CDR3 is given with its conserved first and last residue. Fields, in order: D gene, V gene, J gene, clone size, CDR3 DNA, CDR3 protein. A D gene is named only where the DNA matches it firmly. Some rows have no size entry. The others give once, few or many, or a class for an expanded clone.

.	TRBV7-9	TRBJ1-1	.	TGTGCCAGCAGCACCCCGACAGGGAACACTGAAGCTTTCTTT	CASSTPTGNTEAFF
TRBD1	TRBV5-1	TRBJ2-7	.	TGCGCCAGCAGCTTAACACCCGGGACAGCATCCTACGAGCAGTACTTC	CASSLTPGTASYEQYF
.	TRBV7-8	TRBJ2-2	.	TGTGCCAGCAGCCCGGTTTCGGCCGGGGAGCTGTTTTTT	CASSPVSAGELFF
TRBD1	TRBV14	TRBJ1-1	once	TGTGCCAGCAGCCAAACAGGGGTAGGCACTGAAGCTTTCTTT	CASSQTGVGTEAFF
TRBD2	TRBV6-2/TRBV6-3	TRBJ2-3	.	TGTGCCAGCAGTTCTTATGAAAGCGGGGGTAAAGATTTT	CASSSYESGGKDF
.	TRBV3-1/TRBV3-2	TRBJ2-2	.	TGTGCCAGCAGCCAAGCGCTGGAGGTAGGATGGACCGGGGAGCTGTTTTTT	CASSQALEVGWTGELFF
TRBD2	TRBV4-2	TRBJ2-3	.	TGTGCCAGCAGCCAAGGTTTAGCGGGAGGACCAGATACGCAGTATTTT	CASSQGLAGGPDTQYF
.	TRBV6-6	TRBJ1-2	.	TGTGCCAGCAGTTCCCCCCGACAGGACTATGGCTACACCTTC	CASSSPRQDYGYTF
.	TRBV7-9	TRBJ2-7	.	TGTGCCAGCAGCTTAGCAGGTTCCTACGAGCAGTACTTC	CASSLAGSYEQYF
TRBD1	TRBV5-1	TRBJ1-6	.	TGCGCCAGCAGAGGGACAGGCAATAATTCACCCCTCCACTTT	CASRGTGNNSPLHF
.	TRBV3-1/TRBV3-2	TRBJ2-1	.	TGTGCCAGCAGTCTGACTAGGCCCAATGAGCAGTTCTTC	CASSLTRPNEQFF
.	TRBV5-1	TRBJ2-7	.	TGCGCCAGCAGCGCAGGGGAAAACTACGAGCAGTACTTC	CASSAGENYEQYF
.	TRBV9	TRBJ2-3	.	TGTGCCAGCAGCGTATCCTCCGGGACTTCGTCGTATTTT	CASSVSSGTSSYF
.	TRBV10-1	TRBJ2-7	.	TGCGCCAGCAGCCGAGGGGGGCGAATAGGATACGAGCAGTACTTC	CASSRGGRIGYEQYF
TRBD2	TRBV7-2	TRBJ2-7	few	TGTGCCAGCAGCATCAGAAAAGGACTAGCGGGGGGCCTTTCCTACGAGCAGTACTTC	CASSIRKGLAGGLSYEQYF
.	TRBV10-3	TRBJ2-5	.	TGTGCCATCAGTGACCCGAGTCGGGATTTAGAGACCCAGTACTTC	CAISDPSRDLETQYF
.	TRBV27	TRBJ1-2	.	TGTGCCAGCAGTTCCTTAGACAGGCTCTCTCTTGGCTACACCTTC	CASSSLDRLSLGYTF
.	TRBV7-2	TRBJ1-1	few	TGTGCCAGCAGCTGGGAGGGGAGCACTGAAGCTTTCTTT	CASSWEGSTEAFF
.	TRBV19	TRBJ2-5	.	TGTGCCAGTAGATGGGGGGAGACCCAGTACTTC	CASRWGETQYF
.	TRBV19	TRBJ1-2	.	TGTGCCAGCAGGGTCTCCGGGACGAAGACTTATGGCTACACCTTC	CASRVSGTKTYGYTF
.	TRBV4-1	TRBJ2-2	.	TGCGCCAGCAGCCATGACGGGTTTTTTGGTCCGGCGGAGCTGTTTTTT	CASSHDGFFGPAELFF
TRBD1	TRBV19	TRBJ1-1	few	TGTGCCAGTAGCCAGAGACAGGGCCCAACGAACACTGAAGCTTTCTTT	CASSQRQGPTNTEAFF
.	TRBV5-1	TRBJ2-3	.	TGCGCCAGCAGGGGGATAGGGACTAGCACAGATACGCAGTATTTT	CASRGIGTSTDTQYF
TRBD2	TRBV29-1	TRBJ2-7	few	TGCAGCGTATCCTACCTAGCGGGAGGTCTCTACGAGCAGTACTTC	CSVSYLAGGLYEQYF
.	TRBV18	TRBJ1-1	.	TGTGCCAGCTCCGAGGGACAGAACACTGAAGCTTTCTTT	CASSEGQNTEAFF
.	TRBV6-5	TRBJ2-3	.	TGTGCCAGCAGAACAGCGGATAGATACGGCGATACGCAGTATTTT	CASRTADRYGDTQYF
TRBD2	TRBV2	TRBJ2-5	.	TGTGCCAGCAGTGAAGAAGCGGGAGTTGGGGAGACCCAGTACTTC	CASSEEAGVGETQYF
.	TRBV18	TRBJ2-7	few	TGTGCCAGCTCACACAGGGACGTATACGAGCAGTACTTC	CASSHRDVYEQYF
.	TRBV7-2	TRBJ2-5	.	TGTGCCAGCAGCACCTCGTCCAGACCCCAGTACTTC	CASSTSSRPQYF
.	TRBV18	TRBJ2-2	.	TGTGCCAGCTCACCTCGGACCGGGGAGCTGTTTTTT	CASSPRTGELFF
.	TRBV30	TRBJ1-6	once	TGTGCCTGGAGCACAGGGACACCCCTCCACTTT	CAWSTGTPLHF
.	TRBV19	TRBJ1-6	few	TGTGCCAGTGACAGCTATAATTCACCCCTCCACTTT	CASDSYNSPLHF
.	TRBV30	TRBJ1-5	medium-sized	TGTGCCTGGAGTGTACAACGGAATCAGCCCCAGCATTTT	CAWSVQRNQPQHF
TRBD2	TRBV2	TRBJ2-7	.	TGTGCCAGCAGGCGGGGGACTAGCGGGGGAGCCTACGAGCAGTACTTC	CASRRGTSGGAYEQYF
.	TRBV9	TRBJ2-5	.	TGTGCCAGCAGCCCCAGGGGAGCGGGGTACCAAGAGACCCAGTACTTC	CASSPRGAGYQETQYF
.	TRBV5-1	TRBJ2-3	.	TGCGCCAGCAGCCCCGGGTCAGGGGCGATCACAGATACGCAGTATTTT	CASSPGSGAITDTQYF
.	TRBV6-2/TRBV6-3	TRBJ1-1	.	TGTGCCAGCAGTTACCGAGGGGGAGAAGCTTTCTTT	CASSYRGGEAFF
.	TRBV3-1/TRBV3-2	TRBJ1-1	.	TGTGCCAGCAGCCCCGATCCCGGCGTGGCTTTCTTT	CASSPDPGVAFF
TRBD2	TRBV6-2/TRBV6-3	TRBJ2-3	.	TGTGCCAGCAGCACTACTAGCGGGGGCACAGATACGCAGTATTTT	CASSTTSGGTDTQYF
TRBD1	TRBV5-1	TRBJ1-1	.	TGCGCCAGCAGCCCGGGACAGGGTTATGAAGCTTTCTTT	CASSPGQGYEAFF
.	TRBV3-1/TRBV3-2	TRBJ1-1	.	TGTGCCAGCAGCCCCCAGGGCCAGAACACTGAAGCTTTCTTT	CASSPQGQNTEAFF
.	TRBV18	TRBJ1-1	.	TGTGCCAGCTCACCAATCAGGGAGAACACTGAAGCTTTCTTT	CASSPIRENTEAFF
.	TRBV21-1	TRBJ1-6	.	TGTGCCAGCAGCATTCGCCCGGGACAGGAATCACCCCTCCACTTT	CASSIRPGQESPLHF
TRBD1	TRBV5-1	TRBJ2-1	.	TGCGCCAGCAGCCGACGGACGGGACAGGGGAACAATGAGCAGTTCTTC	CASSRRTGQGNNEQFF
TRBD1	TRBV3-1/TRBV3-2	TRBJ2-7	few	TGTGCCAGCAGCCTAGAGCAGGGGGCGCGAGGGCAGTACTTC	CASSLEQGARGQYF
.	TRBV19	TRBJ2-1	.	TGTGCCAGTAGTCCAAGGATCAGGGCGAACTCCTACAATGAGCAGTTCTTC	CASSPRIRANSYNEQFF
TRBD2	TRBV7-9	TRBJ2-3	.	TGTGCCAGCAGCTTAGGGGACTACGGTGGAGATACGCAGTATTTT	CASSLGDYGGDTQYF
.	TRBV7-9	TRBJ1-5	.	TGTGCCAGCAGCTTCGCAGGGCGCGGTCCTAGACGGCCCCAGCATTTT	CASSFAGRGPRRPQHF
TRBD1	TRBV3-1/TRBV3-2	TRBJ1-1	.	TGTGCCAGCAGCCAAGACCCGTGGACAGGGGGAACAGCTTTCTTT	CASSQDPWTGGTAFF
.	TRBV2	TRBJ2-7	.	TGTGCCAGCAGTGAATCATTAGGAGGCGAGCAGTACTTC	CASSESLGGEQYF
.	TRBV9	TRBJ2-7	.	TGTGCCAGCAGCGTAGAGGCGGTCATGGTGGGGGGGCCGACATCCTACGAGCAGTACTTC	CASSVEAVMVGGPTSYEQYF
TRBD2	TRBV11-3	TRBJ2-1	.	TGTGCCAGCAGCTCATCAGCGGGATACTACAATGAGCAGTTCTTC	CASSSSAGYYNEQFF
TRBD1	TRBV9	TRBJ2-2	.	TGTGCCAGCAGCATAACCGGGACAGGGTTGACCGGGGAGCTGTTTTTT	CASSITGTGLTGELFF
.	TRBV2	TRBJ1-1	.	TGTGCCAGCAGTGAACAGGTTCCTGGACTGAACACTGAAGCTTTCTTT	CASSEQVPGLNTEAFF
TRBD2	TRBV6-1	TRBJ2-5	once	TGTGCCAGCAGTGAGGGGCTAGCGGGAGGCCAAGAGACCCAGTACTTC	CASSEGLAGGQETQYF